This T cell receptor beta chain was observed in a study of blood T cells in healthy people across ages. Study results and limitations: Changes seen in expanded clonotypes were possibly confounded by donor CMV status left unknown.

Combining a sample-barcoded 5' primer with a J-beta primer mix, a second PCR ran for about 7 to 12 cycles. A template-switch adaptor that had 12 random nucleotides put a tag on each cDNA molecule. Using its own MiXCR run on the 5' RACE reads, TCRdb lists one record per CDR3 protein. In the table there are 1.5 million or so distinct CDR3 sequences, roughly two fifths of which are singletons. In this sample, this clonotype turned up many times. Its antigen is unidentified. Donors were systemically healthy Caucasian individuals from Russia aged about 6 to 95 years. Looked up from germline, CDR1 is SGHTA and CDR2 is FQGNSA. This CDR3 has 13 residues. The trim removed 5 bases at V and 8 bases at J, leaving 7 bases unmatched.

This clonotype was obtained from a woman between 18 and 29 years old in good health. Specimen: blood. This chain uses TRBV7-2 with TRBJ1-2; 8 nucleotides match TRBD1. This chain's CDR3 is CASSQDRDRGYTF. CDR3 DNA sequence: TGTGCCAGCAGCCAGGACAGGGATCGCGGCTACACCTTC.